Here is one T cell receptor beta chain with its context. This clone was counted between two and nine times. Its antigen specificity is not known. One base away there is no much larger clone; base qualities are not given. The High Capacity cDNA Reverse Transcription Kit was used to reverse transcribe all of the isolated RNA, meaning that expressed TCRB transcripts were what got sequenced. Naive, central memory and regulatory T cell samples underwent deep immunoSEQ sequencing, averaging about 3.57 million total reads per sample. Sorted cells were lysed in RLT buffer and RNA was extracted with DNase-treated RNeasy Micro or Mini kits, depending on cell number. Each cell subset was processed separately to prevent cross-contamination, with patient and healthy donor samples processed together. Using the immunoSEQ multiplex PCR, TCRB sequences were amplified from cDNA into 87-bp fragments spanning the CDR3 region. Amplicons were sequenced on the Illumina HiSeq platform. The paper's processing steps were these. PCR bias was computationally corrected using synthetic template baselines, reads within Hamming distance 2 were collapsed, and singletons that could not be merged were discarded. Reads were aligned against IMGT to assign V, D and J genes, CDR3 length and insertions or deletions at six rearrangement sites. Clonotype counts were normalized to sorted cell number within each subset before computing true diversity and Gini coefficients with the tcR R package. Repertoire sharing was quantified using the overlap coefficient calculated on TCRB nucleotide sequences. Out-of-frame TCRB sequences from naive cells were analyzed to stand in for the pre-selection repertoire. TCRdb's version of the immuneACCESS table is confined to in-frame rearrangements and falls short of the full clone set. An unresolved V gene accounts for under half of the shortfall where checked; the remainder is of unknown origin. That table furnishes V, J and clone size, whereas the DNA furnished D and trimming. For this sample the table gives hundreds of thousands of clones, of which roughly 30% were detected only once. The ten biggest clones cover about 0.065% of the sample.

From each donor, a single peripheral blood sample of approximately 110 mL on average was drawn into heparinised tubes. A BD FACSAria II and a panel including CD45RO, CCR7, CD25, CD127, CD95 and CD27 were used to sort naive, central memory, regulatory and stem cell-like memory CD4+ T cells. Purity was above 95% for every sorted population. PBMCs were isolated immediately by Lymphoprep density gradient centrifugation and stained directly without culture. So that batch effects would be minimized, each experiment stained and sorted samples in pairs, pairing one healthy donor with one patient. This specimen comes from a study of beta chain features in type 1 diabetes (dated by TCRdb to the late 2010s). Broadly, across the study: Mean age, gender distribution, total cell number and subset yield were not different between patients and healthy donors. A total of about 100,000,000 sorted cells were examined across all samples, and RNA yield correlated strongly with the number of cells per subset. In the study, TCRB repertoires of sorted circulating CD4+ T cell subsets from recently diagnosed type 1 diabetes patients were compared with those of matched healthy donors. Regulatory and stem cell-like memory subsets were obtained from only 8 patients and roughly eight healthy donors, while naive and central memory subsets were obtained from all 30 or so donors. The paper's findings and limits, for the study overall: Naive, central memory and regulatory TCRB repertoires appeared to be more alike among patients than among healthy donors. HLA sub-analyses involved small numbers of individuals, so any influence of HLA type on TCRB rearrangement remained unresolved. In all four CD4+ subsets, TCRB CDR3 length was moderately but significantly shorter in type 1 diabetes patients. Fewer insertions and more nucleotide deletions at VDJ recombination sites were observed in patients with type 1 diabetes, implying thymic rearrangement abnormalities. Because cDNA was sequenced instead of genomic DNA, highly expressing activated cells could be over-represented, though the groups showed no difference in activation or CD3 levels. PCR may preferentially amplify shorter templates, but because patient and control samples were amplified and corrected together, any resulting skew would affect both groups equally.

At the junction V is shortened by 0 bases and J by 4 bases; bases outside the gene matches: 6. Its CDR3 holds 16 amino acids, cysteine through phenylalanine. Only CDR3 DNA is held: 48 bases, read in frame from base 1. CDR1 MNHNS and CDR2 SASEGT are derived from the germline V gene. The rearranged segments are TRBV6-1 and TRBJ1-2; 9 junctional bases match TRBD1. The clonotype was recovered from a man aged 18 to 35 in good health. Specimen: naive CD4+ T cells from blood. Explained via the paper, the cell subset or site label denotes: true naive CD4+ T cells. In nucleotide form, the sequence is TGTGCCAGCAGTGAAGCGGCGGACAGGGGAATCTATGGCTACACCTTC. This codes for CASSEAADRGIYGYTF.